Sequencing of this TCR beta chain was carried out in a study of cytomegalovirus exposure and HLA in healthy donors. Healthy bone marrow donors made up the donors. Donors showed nominal health when sampled, although they likely had unrecorded immune exposures. The study, taken as a whole, reports: Three CMV-associated chains proved CMV antigen-specific in vitro. A missense variant in DCLRE1C was later tied to TCR beta V- and J-gene trimming.

The CDR3 has 12 amino acids. Germline V gene lookup returns CDR1 SGHDT and CDR2 YYEEEE. V dropped 4 bases and J dropped 5 bases, with 9 bases sitting between them. The PCR ran on 60 Vbeta and 13 Jbeta primers. The assay was immunoSEQ multiplex PCR, and TCRdb's table has in-frame clones only and misses some. The repertoire holds around 150,000 clones, with 60% to 80% as singletons. With regard to this clone: What it recognizes is unknown.

The chain carries TRBV5-6 and TRBJ1-1; TRBD1 is a possible D gene (6 bases). Input material: PBMCs. The TCR was taken from a woman aged 50 to 60 in good health and CMV-seropositive. CDR3 loop: CASSPRGTEAFF. CDR3 nucleotide sequence: TGTGCCAGCAGCCCCAGGGGAACTGAAGCTTTCTTT.